These 11 T cell receptor beta chains came from one sample sequenced in a study of long-term antiretroviral therapy in people with HIV. Sequencing relied on immunoSEQ assay v3.0, run at survey level. TCRdb keeps only in-frame clones here, not all; method: immunoSEQ multiplex PCR. Seen here are about 11,000 clones, roughly 76% observed once, and the top ten hold around 17%. This specimen was unsorted PBMCs, taken at the start of antiretroviral therapy, before treatment. The receptors were gathered from a young man with HIV.

The V gene is TRBV30, the J gene TRBJ2-7, with 9 bases matching TRBD2. Germline values: CDR1 GTSNPN, CDR2 SVGIG (reference sequence). The junction had 9 bases not matched to a gene; V was cut back by 4 bases and J by 2 bases. The CDR3 consists of 15 residues. CDR3 sequence reads: CAWNRAGGSPYEQYF. For the CDR3, the DNA is TGTGCCTGGAATCGAGCGGGAGGCTCCCCCTACGAGCAGTACTTC.

The chain employs TRBV25-1 and TRBJ2-6; a possible D gene is TRBD2 (5 bases). This CDR3 comprises 16 residues. V lost 6 bases and J 2 bases, leaving 14 bases between the germline ends. Per the germline V gene, CDR1 is MGHDK and CDR2 is SYGVNS. The CDR3 loop is CASSTRGIPGANVLTF. The CDR3, as DNA: TGTGCCAGCAGCACCCGAGGGATCCCTGGGGCCAACGTCCTGACTTTC.

The chain couples TRBV18 to TRBJ1-2; TRBD1 agrees at 11 bases. J was trimmed by 8 bases and V by 2 bases; bases with no gene match: 7. Germline V gives CDR1 KGHSH, CDR2 LQKENI. This CDR3 has 15 residues. This CDR3 is CASSPTGQGAEGYTF. In DNA form, the CDR3 reads TGTGCCAGCTCACCAACCGGACAGGGGGCAGAGGGCTACACCTTC. Combining the CDR3 with reference TRBV18 and TRBJ1-2 gives the whole variable domain NAGVMQNPRHLVRRRGQEARLRCSPMKGHSHVYWYRQLPEEGLKFMVYLQKENIIDESGMPKERFSAEFPKEGPSILRIQQVVRGDSAAYFCASSPTGQGAEGYTFGSGTRLTVV.

The chain uses TRBV7-9 and TRBJ2-3; 9 bases fit TRBD2. The CDR3 has 17 residues. The V segment lost 1 base and the J segment 2 bases; nucleotides outside the gene matches: 7. Germline assignment: CDR1 SEHNR and CDR2 FQNEAQ (reference sequence). The CDR3 nucleotides read TGTGCCAGCAGCTTAGGGGCGGCTAGCGGGGTCACAGATACGCAGTATTTT. Amino acid sequence: CASSLGAASGVTDTQYF. Filled out from reference TRBV7-9 and TRBJ2-3, the complete variable domain reads DTGVSQNPRHKITKRGQNVTFRCDPISEHNRLYWYRQTLGQGPEFLTYFQNEAQLEKSRLLSDRFSAERPKGSFSTLEIQRTEQGDSAMYLCASSLGAASGVTDTQYFGPGTRLTVL.

DNA for the CDR3: TGTGCCAGTACTAGGGAGGAGCCCCAAGAGACCCAGTACTTC. Amino acid sequence: CASTREEPQETQYF. The V and J genes are TRBV19 and TRBJ2-5; weak D call: TRBD2 (6 bases). Germline CDR1 LNHDA, CDR2 SQIVND (reference sequence). The CDR3 covers 14 residues. The V end was cut by 7 bases, the J end by 1 base, with 13 bases between.

The chain joins TRBV7-9 to TRBJ2-7; D perhaps matches TRBD2 (6 bases). The CDR3 has 16 amino acids. Germline assignment: CDR1 SEHNR and CDR2 FQNEAQ (reference sequence). Trimming took 5 bases from V and 0 from J, leaving 17 bases between them. The CDR3 loop reads CASSPGGTFHSYEQYF. The CDR3 DNA reads as TGTGCCAGCAGCCCAGGCGGGACCTTCCACTCCTACGAGCAGTACTTC.

The rearrangement joins TRBV7-2 to TRBJ1-5; TRBD1 might be the D (6 bases). This CDR3 is 14 amino acids long. Looked up from germline, CDR1 is SGHTA and CDR2 is FQGNSA. Trimming stripped 3 bases from V and 7 bases from J, with 13 bases between. The CDR3 spells CASSLYRVAQPQHF. CDR3 in DNA: TGTGCCAGCAGCTTGTACAGGGTTGCGCAGCCCCAGCATTTT.

CDR3 DNA sequence: TGTGCCAGCACTAGGGACAGCCGCTCTGGGGCCAACGTCCTGACTTTC. Its translation is CASTRDSRSGANVLTF. J is TRBJ2-6 and V is TRBV2; 7 bases match TRBD1. V shed 7 bases, J shed 0 bases, and the junction held 6 bases outside the gene matches. The germline V gene encodes CDR1 SNHLY and CDR2 FYNNEI. The CDR3 consists of 16 residues.

This clone was recorded only once. The chain couples TRBV19 to TRBJ2-7, with a tentative D call TRBD1 (6 bases). The CDR3 runs 17 residues. Trimming cost V 0 bases and J 0 bases, with 15 bases left between them. The V gene's germline CDR1 is LNHDA and CDR2 SQIVND (reference sequence). CDR3 DNA sequence: TGTGCCAGTAGTATAGAAGAGGCGACAGGTGACTCCTACGAGCAGTACTTC. It yields the protein CASSIEEATGDSYEQYF.

This chain links TRBV15 with TRBJ2-5; tentative D call: TRBD1 (6 bases). This CDR3 is built from 14 residues. Trimming pared 3 bases from V and 4 bases from J, leaving 12 bases between. The germline CDR1 and CDR2 sequences are LNHNV and YYDKDF (reference sequence). The CDR3 loop reads CATSSNRAGETQYF. CDR3 nucleotide sequence: TGTGCCACCAGCAGCAACAGGGCTGGAGAGACCCAGTACTTC. Looking up the rest from reference TRBV15 and TRBJ2-5 gives the full variable domain: DAMVIQNPRYQVTQFGKPVTLSCSQTLNHNVMYWYQQKSSQAPKLLFHYYDKDFNNEADTPDNFQSRRPNTSFCFLDIRSPGLGDTAMYLCATSSNRAGETQYFGPGTRLLVL.

The gene calls are TRBV18 and TRBJ1-5; maybe TRBD1 (5 bases). CDR1 is KGHSH and CDR2 is LQKENI in the germline V gene. There are 12 residues in the CDR3. V lost 6 bases, J lost 7 bases, and 10 bases lay in between. The CDR3 region is CASSIGEQPQHF. DNA for the CDR3: TGTGCCAGCTCCATAGGGGAGCAGCCCCAGCATTTT.